This passage covers 18 T cell receptor beta chains from one sample sequenced in a study of CD8 T cells in Susac syndrome. Reverse transcription of about 0.5 to 1 ug RNA was carried out with random hexamers. TCRdb independently ran MiXCR on the immunoSEQ multiplex PCR reads; one entry per CDR3 protein. The table has around 170,000 distinct CDR3 sequences, roughly 95% seen once. The sample consisted of CD4+ T cells from PBMCs. These receptors originate from a human donor with Susac syndrome.

The V and J genes are TRBV5-4 and TRBJ2-1; a weak D match, TRBD1 (6 bases). The germline V gene encodes CDR1 SGHNT and CDR2 YYREEE (reference sequence). The CDR3 runs 15 residues. Trimming took off 1 base at V and 7 bases at J, with 15 bases between the two ends. The DNA of the CDR3 is TGTGCCAGCAGCTTGAGTCAGGGGCGCCTAAATGAGCAGTTCTTC. It yields the protein CASSLSQGRLNEQFF.

This clonotype was observed a single time. The V gene is TRBV29-1, the J gene TRBJ2-2; a possible D gene is TRBD1 (6 bases). This CDR3 comprises 14 residues. Trimming took 5 bases from V and 3 from J, leaving 13 bases between them. Per germline, CDR1 SQVTM and CDR2 ANQGSEA. In nucleotides, the CDR3 is TGCAGCGTTCGAGGGGGTTGGGACACCGGGGAGCTGTTTTTT. Its translation: CSVRGGWDTGELFF.

This sequence joins TRBV7-3 and TRBJ2-5; 13 bases are a match to TRBD2. This CDR3 region has 16 residues. CDR1 SGHTA and CDR2 FQGTGA come from the germline V gene. V lost 2 bases and J lost 5; bases outside the gene matches: 5. The CDR3 DNA reads TGTGCCAGCAGCTTAGCAGGACTAGCGGGGGTGGAGACCCAGTACTTC. It specifies CASSLAGLAGVETQYF.

The chain recombines TRBV3-1 with TRBJ2-5; TRBD2 might be the D (5 bases). V lost 0 bases and J lost 4, with 9 bases in between. This CDR3 comprises 14 residues. Looked up from germline, CDR1 is LGHDT and CDR2 is YNNKEL (reference sequence). Here the CDR3 DNA reads TGTGCCAGCAGCCAAGATCGGGGTCTAGAGACCCAGTACTTC. It yields the protein CASSQDRGLETQYF.

This clonotype was seen once. V is TRBV4-1 and J is TRBJ2-5; possible D gene TRBD2, 6 bases. V dropped 0 bases and J dropped 5 bases, with 13 bases sitting between them. CDR1 is MGHRA, CDR2 YSYEKL, per germline. The CDR3 contains 15 residues. As DNA, the CDR3 is TGCGCCAGCAGCCAAGATCCGCTAGCGCGGGAGACCCAGTACTTC. Protein sequence: CASSQDPLARETQYF.

V is TRBV12-3 or TRBV12-4 and J is TRBJ1-1; unclear D gene. CDR3 length: 13 residues. The V gene lost 5 bases and the J gene lost 1 base, with 8 bases spanning the gap. CDR3 amino acids: CASSLGSNTEAFF. The CDR3 bases are TGTGCCAGCAGTCTGGGGTCGAACACTGAAGCTTTCTTT.

This rearrangement joins TRBV20-1 to TRBJ1-1; D is unclear. This CDR3 region has 12 residues. V was trimmed by 2 bases and J by 7 bases, leaving 11 bases between them. Germline CDR1 reads DFQATT; CDR2 reads SNEGSKA (reference sequence). The CDR3 DNA sequence: TGCAGTGCTAGATTTTCGGGGATTGAAGCTTTCTTT. Translating it yields CSARFSGIEAFF.

This clonotype was seen more than once but under ten times. The chain is built from TRBV27 and TRBJ1-2; unclear D gene. V lost 6 bases and J lost 4, with 9 bases in between. CDR3 size: 12 residues. Germline V lookup: CDR1 MNHEY, CDR2 SMNVEV (reference sequence). CDR3 in amino acids: CASREGVYGYTF. The CDR3 DNA reads TGTGCCAGCAGGGAGGGCGTCTATGGCTACACCTTC.

The chain employs TRBV6-5 and TRBJ1-2; D gene uncertain. The V end was cut by 7 bases, the J end by 4 bases, with 19 bases between. Germline V lookup: CDR1 MNHEY, CDR2 SVGAGI. The CDR3 sequence is 15 residues long. The CDR3 bases are TGTGCCAGCAACCTCGCATCCCAGTGGAGCTATGGCTACACCTTC. This encodes CASNLASQWSYGYTF.

This chain's CDR3 is CASSQPAVRKNSPLHF. In DNA, the CDR3 is TGTGCCAGCAGTCAGCCCGCGGTCAGGAAAAATTCACCCCTCCACTTT. The J gene is TRBJ1-6, the V gene TRBV12-3 or TRBV12-4; D gene ambiguous. V was shortened by 5 bases and J by 7 bases, with 18 bases between the two germline ends. The CDR3 has 16 amino acids.

The V call is TRBV29-1, the J call TRBJ2-1; the match to TRBD2 covers 12 bases. This CDR3 region has 15 residues. In germline, CDR1 is SQVTM, CDR2 ANQGSEA. The V and J ends lost 3 bases and 7 bases, in that order; junction bases with no gene match: 7. The CDR3, as DNA: TGCAGCGTTGACCTGACTAGCGGGGGCGGGAATGAGCAGTTCTTC. It yields the protein CSVDLTSGGGNEQFF.

The rearrangement uses TRBV12-3 or TRBV12-4 and TRBJ1-1; the D is unclear. The CDR3 is made up of 13 amino acids. Trimming removed 3 bases from V and 5 bases from J, with 10 bases in between. The CDR3 DNA follows: TGTGCCAGCAGTTTGGGTGGCGGGACTGAAGCTTTCTTT. Amino acids: CASSLGGGTEAFF.

The chain carries TRBV12-3 or TRBV12-4 and TRBJ2-4; the match to TRBD1 covers 11 bases. The CDR3 is made up of 16 amino acids. V was clipped by 6 bases and J by 3 bases; unmatched bases: 7. This chain's CDR3 is CASSWTGGRGKNIQYF. The CDR3 DNA follows: TGTGCCAGCAGCTGGACAGGGGGCAGAGGCAAAAACATTCAGTACTTC.

V usage is TRBV9 and J usage is TRBJ1-2; 12 positions match TRBD1. V lost 3 bases to trimming and J lost 5 bases; unmatched junction nucleotides: 8. There are 16 residues in the CDR3. Germline CDR1 and CDR2: SGDLS and YYNGEE. The CDR3 DNA reads TGTGCCAGCAGCGCGGAGGGACAGGGGGCGCCTTATGGCTACACCTTC. It specifies CASSAEGQGAPYGYTF.

The chain uses TRBV20-1 and TRBJ1-5, with a tentative D call TRBD1 (6 bases). In germline, CDR1 is DFQATT, CDR2 SNEGSKA (reference sequence). The CDR3 length is 14 residues. Trimming removed 4 bases at V and 4 bases at J, with 14 bases between. This chain's CDR3 is CSATISTGNQPQHF. As DNA, the CDR3 is TGCAGTGCTACCATTAGTACAGGGAATCAGCCCCAGCATTTT.

CDR3 protein: CATSRAGQGVTEAFF. The CDR3 DNA reads TGTGCCACCAGCAGAGCTGGACAGGGGGTAACTGAAGCTTTCTTT. V and J are TRBV15 and TRBJ1-1, with 10 bases that match TRBD1. Per the germline V gene, CDR1 is LNHNV and CDR2 is YYDKDF (reference sequence). The CDR3 runs to 15 residues. J lost 5 bases, V lost 1 base, and 4 bases had no gene match.

The chain employs TRBV9 and TRBJ2-3; D not certain. V was pared by 0 bases and J by 4 bases, with 12 bases between. The germline CDR1 and CDR2 sequences are SGDLS and YYNGEE. This CDR3 has 15 residues. Written as DNA, the CDR3 is TGTGCCAGCAGCGTAGAGCCCCAGCCCCCAGATACGCAGTATTTT. It specifies CASSVEPQPPDTQYF.

The rearrangement links TRBV30 to TRBJ1-1; maybe TRBD1 (5 bases). V was pared by 0 bases and J by 8 bases, with 13 bases between. This CDR3 has 13 amino acids. Germline CDR1 GTSNPN, CDR2 SVGIG (reference sequence). The DNA for the CDR3 is TGTGCCTGGAGTGTCCGGACGGGGCCCGAAGCTTTCTTT. Protein product: CAWSVRTGPEAFF. Filled out from reference TRBV30 and TRBJ1-1, the complete variable domain reads SQTIHQWPATLVQPVGSPLSLECTVEGTSNPNLYWYRQAAGRGLQLLFYSVGIGQISSEVPQNLSASRPQDRQFILSSKKLLLSDSGFYLCAWSVRTGPEAFFGQGTRLTVV.